This T cell receptor (beta chain) was recovered during a study of T cell responses to AZD1222 COVID-19 vaccine. Study observations and caveats: Repertoires were obtained only post-peak T cell response.

On this clone itself: No antigen is known for it.

The CDR3 has 18 residues. Trimming removed 0 bases from V and 0 bases from J, with 15 bases in between. Germline CDR1 and CDR2: LGHDT and YNNKEL (reference sequence). Sequencing was performed with immunoSEQ multiplex PCR; in TCRdb, only in-frame clones are kept and a portion is missing. The sample has around 200,000 clones; under 95% are singletons. The material was peripheral blood, obtained 28 days after the second AZD1222 dose. The chain links TRBV3-1 (or the pseudogene TRBV3-2) to TRBJ1-3, with TRBD1 as a possible D gene (5 bases). The clonotype comes from an adult who received the AZD1222 COVID-19 vaccine. DNA of the CDR3: TGTGCCAGCAGCCAAGATCATAAGGACGGACACTCTGGAAACACCATATATTTT. It specifies CASSQDHKDGHSGNTIYF.